This TCR beta chain was documented in a study of shared clonotypes between healthy human individuals. Study observations and caveats: All-four-donor shared clonotypes had higher generation probabilities than non-shared clonotypes did.

Cells designated naive CD8 were CD45RO-negative and were positively selected for CCR7, with terminally differentiated effector memory CD45RA+ cells excluded. The V and J ends lost 8 bases and 4 bases respectively, with 15 bases between them. Germline CDR1 ENHRY, CDR2 SYGVKD. The CDR3 consists of 13 residues. Comments on this clone: Its target is unknown.

The repertoire was sequenced with immunoSEQ multiplex PCR; TCRdb's copy has only in-frame clones and lacks some. The repertoire holds around 2,000,000 clones, with approximately 94% as singletons. Sequenced sample: naive CD8+ T cells sorted from blood. V is TRBV10-3 and J is TRBJ2-7, with D unclear. The sequence was collected from a young man in good health. The CDR3 loop reads CAIRPGHSYEQYF. The CDR3 nucleotides are TGTGCCATCCGCCCAGGCCACAGTTACGAGCAGTACTTC.